The clone carrying this T cell receptor (beta chain) appeared once. The antigen remains undetermined. The record originates from a study of cytomegalovirus exposure and HLA in healthy donors. There are 11 residues in the CDR3. The germline CDR1 and CDR2 sequences are SQVTM and ANQGSEA. V lost 8 bases and J 8 bases, leaving 15 bases between the germline ends. Study conclusions and caveats: Cytomegalovirus association was listed for 150 or so TCR beta chains.

Amplification used 60 Vbeta primers and 13 Jbeta primers. TCRdb keeps only in-frame clones here, not all; method: immunoSEQ multiplex PCR. This table has about 180,000 clones, less than 80% appearing once. The chain is built from TRBV29-1 and TRBJ1-1, with a tentative D call TRBD1 (5 bases). The receptor was derived from a man between 18 and 35 years old in good health and CMV-seronegative. Material: PBMCs. This chain's CDR3 is CSSGGNGEAFF. For the CDR3, the DNA is TGCAGCTCCGGGGGGAACGGGGAAGCTTTCTTT.